The 19 T cell receptor beta chains in this list originate from one sample, sequenced in a study of T cell responses to AZD1222 COVID-19 vaccine. Sequencing used immunoSEQ multiplex PCR; TCRdb keeps in-frame clones, though not all of them. Here the sample spans roughly 120,000 clones, around 86% being singletons. This specimen was peripheral blood, taken on day 0 of AZD1222 vaccination. The receptors were gathered from an adult in good health.

The chain recombines TRBV28 with TRBJ1-1; 7 nucleotides agree with TRBD1. The CDR3 has 16 residues. The germline CDR1 and CDR2 sequences are MDHEN and SYDVKM. V trimming: 7 bases; J trimming: 7 bases; junction bases outside the gene matches: 18. CDR3 DNA: TGTGCCAGCACCTATATCGGGACAGTCAATCGGGGTGAAGCTTTCTTT. It yields the protein CASTYIGTVNRGEAFF.

V is TRBV5-1 and J is TRBJ1-1; the D is unclear. Germline lookup yields CDR1 SGHRS and CDR2 YFSETQ. CDR3 length equals 14 residues. V lost 2 bases, J lost 2 bases, and 10 bases lay in between. DNA for the CDR3: TGCGCCAGCAGCTTCGACGGGGTAAACACTGAAGCTTTCTTT. Translation gives CASSFDGVNTEAFF. Supplemented by reference TRBV5-1 and TRBJ1-1, the full variable domain reads KAGVTQTPRYLIKTRGQQVTLSCSPISGHRSVSWYQQTPGQGLQFLFEYFSETQRNKGNFPGRFSGRQFSNSRSEMNVSTLELGDSALYLCASSFDGVNTEAFFGQGTRLTVV.

The CDR3 loop is CASSFDRVRTEAFF. DNA for the CDR3: TGTGCCAGCAGCTTTGACAGGGTCAGGACTGAAGCTTTCTTT. The chain is built from TRBV7-2 and TRBJ1-1; 7 bases agree with TRBD1. The germline gives CDR1 SGHTA, CDR2 FQGNSA. The trim removed 3 bases at V and 5 bases at J, leaving 6 bases unmatched. The CDR3 length is 14 residues.

The chain combines TRBV7-9 with TRBJ1-2; D is perhaps TRBD1 (6 bases). Per germline, CDR1 SEHNR and CDR2 FQNEAQ (reference sequence). The CDR3 totals 15 residues. Deletions cut 5 bases from V and 2 bases from J, with 15 bases between. In nucleotides, the CDR3 is TGTGCCAGCAGCCCCCAGGACAGAGGAAACTATGGCTACACCTTC. The encoded protein is CASSPQDRGNYGYTF.

The chain has TRBV14 and TRBJ1-3, with no clear D. With 6 bases removed from V and 0 bases from J, the gap between germline ends came to 12 bases. This CDR3 has 15 amino acids. The germline V gene encodes CDR1 SGHDN and CDR2 FVKESK. CDR3: CASRPNGNSGNTIYF. In DNA form, the CDR3 reads TGTGCCAGCAGGCCCAACGGGAACTCTGGAAACACCATATATTTT.

This chain connects TRBV6-5 to TRBJ1-2; TRBD1 might be the D (6 bases). V lost 6 bases to trimming and J lost 5 bases, with 10 bases between them. CDR3 length: 12 amino acids. CDR1 MNHEY and CDR2 SVGAGI come from the germline V gene. In DNA, the CDR3 is TGTGCCAGCAGAGCCACAGGGTATGGCTACACCTTC. Protein: CASRATGYGYTF.

This clone was detected only a few times. The chain combines TRBV6-5 with TRBJ2-7, with D tentatively TRBD1 (5 bases). This CDR3 spans 14 amino acids. CDR1 MNHEY and CDR2 SVGAGI come from the germline V gene. The V end was cut by 2 bases, the J end by 2 bases, with 10 bases between. CDR3 bases: TGTGCCAGCAGTTACCGACAGAGTACCTACGAGCAGTACTTC. As protein: CASSYRQSTYEQYF.

The chain recombines TRBV7-2 with TRBJ1-2; 7 nucleotides match TRBD1. With 1 base clipped from V and 4 bases from J, the junction kept 3 bases outside the gene matches. The CDR3 spans 14 residues. Germline loops: CDR1 SGHTA, CDR2 FQGNSA. In DNA form, the CDR3 reads TGTGCCAGCAGCTTAGGGCCAGGGGGCTATGGCTACACCTTC. Translating gives CASSLGPGGYGYTF.

The chain is built from TRBV28 and TRBJ1-1; possibly TRBD1 for D (5 bases). The CDR3 is 17 residues long. Per the germline V gene, CDR1 is MDHEN and CDR2 is SYDVKM. Trimming removed 4 bases at V and 2 bases at J, with 20 bases between. In DNA form, the CDR3 reads TGTGCCAGCAGTTCCCTGGGGGAGGGCCTTTCTAACACTGAAGCTTTCTTT. Protein sequence: CASSSLGEGLSNTEAFF.

This chain connects TRBV7-2 to TRBJ2-1; D possibly matches TRBD1 or TRBD2 (5 bases each). Germline assignment: CDR1 SGHTA and CDR2 FQGNSA. The CDR3 runs to 13 residues. Trimming removed 4 bases at V and 4 bases at J, with 8 bases between. CDR3 DNA sequence: TGTGCCAGCAGCTCCGAGGGGTACAATGAGCAGTTCTTC. Translating it yields CASSSEGYNEQFF.

The chain recombines TRBV18 with TRBJ2-7, with TRBD1 matching over 8 bases. The CDR3 runs 14 residues. With 6 bases clipped from V and 3 bases from J, the junction kept 7 bases outside the gene matches. Per germline, CDR1 KGHSH and CDR2 LQKENI. The CDR3 is CASSPWTGYYEQYF. The CDR3 DNA follows: TGTGCCAGCTCCCCGTGGACAGGGTACTACGAGCAGTACTTC.

The chain uses TRBV12-3 or TRBV12-4 and TRBJ1-2; tentatively, D is TRBD1 (5 bases). CDR3 length: 11 amino acids. The V gene lost 4 bases and the J gene lost 8 bases, with 8 bases spanning the gap. CDR3 protein: CASSYRRGYTF. In DNA, the CDR3 is TGTGCCAGCAGTTACAGGCGGGGCTACACCTTC.

In its sample, this clone was seen once. This sequence joins TRBV11-3 and TRBJ2-1; 11 bases align to TRBD1. Germline CDR1 reads SGHNT; CDR2 reads YENEEA. V lost 0 bases, J lost 6 bases, and 7 bases stayed unmatched. The CDR3 spans 17 residues. CDR3 bases: TGTGCCAGCAGCTTAGATTCCGGGACAGGGGGAGGCAATGAGCAGTTCTTC. Its protein is CASSLDSGTGGGNEQFF.

In nucleotides, the CDR3 is TGTGCCAGCAGTTTCGGGTCGCGGGATACGCAGTATTTT. Its protein product is CASSFGSRDTQYF. This chain connects TRBV27 to TRBJ2-3; D gene ambiguous. This CDR3 comprises 13 residues. V was cut by 3 bases and J by 6 bases, with 10 bases left in between. Germline loops: CDR1 MNHEY, CDR2 SMNVEV (reference sequence).

The V and J genes are TRBV4-1 and TRBJ2-5; TRBD2 aligns across 9 bases. The CDR3 runs to 18 residues. Trimming cost V 4 bases and J 2 bases; bases outside gene matches: 14. Germline V gene sequence: CDR1 MGHRA, CDR2 YSYEKL. The CDR3 spells CASSPPPRGGRVQETQYF. CDR3 DNA: TGCGCCAGCAGCCCCCCTCCCCGCGGCGGGAGGGTGCAAGAGACCCAGTACTTC.

V is TRBV5-4 and J is TRBJ2-7; D is possibly TRBD2 (6 bases). V was trimmed by 2 bases and J by 4 bases, leaving 16 bases between them. Per germline, CDR1 SGHNT and CDR2 YYREEE (reference sequence). The CDR3 consists of 15 residues. The CDR3 DNA reads as TGTGCCAGCAGCTTTCTAGCCGGGAGCCAGTACGAGCAGTACTTC. Translated, it gives CASSFLAGSQYEQYF. Combining the CDR3 with reference TRBV5-4 and TRBJ2-7 gives the whole variable domain ETGVTQSPTHLIKTRGQQVTLRCSSQSGHNTVSWYQQALGQGPQFIFQYYREEENGRGNFPPRFSGLQFPNYSSELNVNALELDDSALYLCASSFLAGSQYEQYFGPGTRLTVT.

The chain carries TRBV10-3 and TRBJ1-4; D is ambiguous. Trimming cost V 6 bases and J 5 bases, with 10 bases left between them. The CDR3 loop spans 13 amino acids. CDR1 and CDR2 (germline): ENHRY, SYGVKD. As DNA, the CDR3 is TGTGCCATCAGCGTGGCGGAAAATGAAAAACTGTTTTTT. Translating it yields CAISVAENEKLFF.

The chain recombines TRBV5-1 with TRBJ2-7, with 11 nucleotides matching TRBD2. Germline V CDR1 and CDR2: SGHRS, YFSETQ. Trimming took 4 bases from V and 4 from J; bases not matched to a gene: 1. CDR3 length equals 13 residues. This CDR3 reads CASSGTSGYEQYF. CDR3 in DNA: TGCGCCAGCAGCGGGACTAGCGGATACGAGCAGTACTTC.

This sequence joins TRBV5-4 and TRBJ2-3; D not resolved. Trimming cost V 4 bases and J 5 bases, with 8 bases left between them. Germline V CDR1 and CDR2: SGHNT, YYREEE (reference sequence). CDR3 size: 12 residues. The CDR3 DNA follows: TGTGCCAGCAGCCCCCCCGGAGATACGCAGTATTTT. This encodes CASSPPGDTQYF.